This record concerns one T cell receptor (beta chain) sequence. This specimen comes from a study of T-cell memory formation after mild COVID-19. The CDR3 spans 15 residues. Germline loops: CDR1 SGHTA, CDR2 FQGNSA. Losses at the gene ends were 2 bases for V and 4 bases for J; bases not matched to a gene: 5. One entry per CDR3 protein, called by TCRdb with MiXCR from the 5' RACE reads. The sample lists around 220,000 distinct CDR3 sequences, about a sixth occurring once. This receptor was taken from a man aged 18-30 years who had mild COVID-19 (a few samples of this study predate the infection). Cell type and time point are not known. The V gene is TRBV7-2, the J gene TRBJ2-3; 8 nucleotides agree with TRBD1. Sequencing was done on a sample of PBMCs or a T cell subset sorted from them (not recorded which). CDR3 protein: CASSLKPGGPDTQYF. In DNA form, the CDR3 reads TGTGCCAGCAGCTTAAAGCCAGGGGGCCCAGATACGCAGTATTTT.